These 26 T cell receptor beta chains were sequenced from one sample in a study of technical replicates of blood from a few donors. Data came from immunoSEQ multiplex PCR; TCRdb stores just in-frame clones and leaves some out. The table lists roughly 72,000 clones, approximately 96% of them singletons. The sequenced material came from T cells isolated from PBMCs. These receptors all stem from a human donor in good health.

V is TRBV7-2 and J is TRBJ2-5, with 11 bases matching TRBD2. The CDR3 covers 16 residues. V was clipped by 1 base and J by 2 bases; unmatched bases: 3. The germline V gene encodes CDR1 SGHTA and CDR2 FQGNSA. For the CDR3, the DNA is TGTGCCAGCAGCTTAGGGACTAGCGGGTTTCAAGAGACCCAGTACTTC. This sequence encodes CASSLGTSGFQETQYF.

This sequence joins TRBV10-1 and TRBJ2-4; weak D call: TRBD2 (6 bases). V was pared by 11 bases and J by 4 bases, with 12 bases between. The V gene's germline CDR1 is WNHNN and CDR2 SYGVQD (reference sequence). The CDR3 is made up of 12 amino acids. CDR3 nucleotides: TGCGCCCTTAACGGAGGGAAAAACATTCAGTACTTC. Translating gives CALNGGKNIQYF.

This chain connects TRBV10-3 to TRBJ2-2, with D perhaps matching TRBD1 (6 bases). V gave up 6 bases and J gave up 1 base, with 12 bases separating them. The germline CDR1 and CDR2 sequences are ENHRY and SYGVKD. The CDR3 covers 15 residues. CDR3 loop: CAISPGVLNTGELFF. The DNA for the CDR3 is TGTGCCATCAGCCCAGGGGTCTTGAACACCGGGGAGCTGTTTTTT.

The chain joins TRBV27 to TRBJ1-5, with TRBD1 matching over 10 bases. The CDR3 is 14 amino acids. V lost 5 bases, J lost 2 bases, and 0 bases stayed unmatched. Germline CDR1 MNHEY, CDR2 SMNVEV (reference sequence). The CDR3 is CASSGTGGNQPQHF. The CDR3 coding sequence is TGTGCCAGCAGTGGGACAGGGGGCAATCAGCCCCAGCATTTT.

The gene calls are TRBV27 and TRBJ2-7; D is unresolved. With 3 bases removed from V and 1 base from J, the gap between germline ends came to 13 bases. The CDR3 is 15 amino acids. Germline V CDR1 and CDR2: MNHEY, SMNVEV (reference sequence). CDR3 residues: CASSFTAPGSYEQYF. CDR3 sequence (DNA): TGTGCCAGCAGTTTCACAGCTCCCGGTTCCTACGAGCAGTACTTC.

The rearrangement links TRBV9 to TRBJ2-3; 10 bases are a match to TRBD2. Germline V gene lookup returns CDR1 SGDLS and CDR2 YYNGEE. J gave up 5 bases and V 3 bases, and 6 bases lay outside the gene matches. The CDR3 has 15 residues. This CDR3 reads CASSAHLAGVDTQYF. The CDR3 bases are TGTGCCAGCAGCGCCCACCTAGCGGGAGTAGATACGCAGTATTTT.

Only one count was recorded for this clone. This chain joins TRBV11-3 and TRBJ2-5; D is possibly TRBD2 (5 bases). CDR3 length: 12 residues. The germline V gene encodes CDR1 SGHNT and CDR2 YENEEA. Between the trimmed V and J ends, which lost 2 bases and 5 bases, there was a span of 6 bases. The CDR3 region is CASSLRRETQYF. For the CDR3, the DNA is TGTGCCAGCAGCTTAAGGAGGGAGACCCAGTACTTC. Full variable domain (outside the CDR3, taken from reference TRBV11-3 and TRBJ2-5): EAGVVQSPRYKIIEKKQPVAFWCNPISGHNTLYWYLQNLGQGPELLIRYENEEAVDDSQLPKDRFSAERLKGVDSTLKIQPAELGDSAVYLCASSLRRETQYFGPGTRLLVL.

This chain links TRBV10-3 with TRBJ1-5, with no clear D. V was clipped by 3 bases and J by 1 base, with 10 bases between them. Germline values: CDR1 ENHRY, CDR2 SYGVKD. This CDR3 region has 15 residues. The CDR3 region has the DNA TGTGCCATCAGTGACGGACCGGGGAGCAATCAGCCCCAGCATTTT. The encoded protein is CAISDGPGSNQPQHF.

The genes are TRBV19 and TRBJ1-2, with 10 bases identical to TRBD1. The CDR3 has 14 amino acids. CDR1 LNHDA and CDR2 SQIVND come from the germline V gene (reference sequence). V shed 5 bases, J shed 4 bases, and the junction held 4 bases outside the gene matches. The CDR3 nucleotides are TGTGCCAGTAGTCTTCGGGACAGGGGCTATGGCTACACCTTC. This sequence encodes CASSLRDRGYGYTF.

The CDR3 protein is CASSRVQGIGQPQHF. CDR3 coding DNA: TGTGCCAGCAGTCGAGTACAGGGGATCGGTCAGCCCCAGCATTTT. The chain uses TRBV27 and TRBJ1-5; 7 positions agree with TRBD1. Per the germline V gene, CDR1 is MNHEY and CDR2 is SMNVEV (reference sequence). The CDR3 extends over 15 amino acids. Trimming cost V 5 bases and J 6 bases; bases outside gene matches: 10.

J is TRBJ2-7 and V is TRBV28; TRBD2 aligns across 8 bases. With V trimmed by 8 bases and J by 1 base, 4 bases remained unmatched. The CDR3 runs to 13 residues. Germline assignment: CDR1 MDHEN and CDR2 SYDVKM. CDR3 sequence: CASYRGGSYEQYF. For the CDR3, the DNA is TGTGCCAGCTACCGGGGGGGGTCCTACGAGCAGTACTTC. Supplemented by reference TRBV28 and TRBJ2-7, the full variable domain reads DVKVTQSSRYLVKRTGEKVFLECVQDMDHENMFWYRQDPGLGLRLIYFSYDVKMKEKGDIPEGYSVSREKKERFSLILESASTNQTSMYLCASYRGGSYEQYFGPGTRLTVT.

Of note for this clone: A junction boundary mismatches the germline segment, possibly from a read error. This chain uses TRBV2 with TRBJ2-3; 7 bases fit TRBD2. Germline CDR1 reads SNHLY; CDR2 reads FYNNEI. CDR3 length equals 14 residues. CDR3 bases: TGTGCCGGCAGTTTAGCGGGCCTCACAGATACGCAGTATTTT. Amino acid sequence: CAGSLAGLTDTQYF. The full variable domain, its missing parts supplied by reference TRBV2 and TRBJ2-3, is EPEVTQTPSHQVTQMGQEVILRCVPISNHLYFYWYRQILGQKVEFLVSFYNNEISEKSEIFDDQFSVERPDGSNFTLKIRSTKLEDSAMYFCAGSLAGLTDTQYFGPGTRLTVL.

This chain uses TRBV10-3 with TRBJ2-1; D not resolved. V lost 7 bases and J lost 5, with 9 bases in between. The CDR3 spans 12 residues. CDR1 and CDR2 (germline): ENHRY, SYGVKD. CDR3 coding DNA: TGTGCCATCAAAGGCGGCGACAATGAGCAGTTCTTC. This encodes CAIKGGDNEQFF.

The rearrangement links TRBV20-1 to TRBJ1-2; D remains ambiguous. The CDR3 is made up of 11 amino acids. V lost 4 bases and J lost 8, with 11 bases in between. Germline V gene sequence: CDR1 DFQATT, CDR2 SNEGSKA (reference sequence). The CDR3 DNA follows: TGCAGTGCTACCAGCGCGGGGGGCTACACCTTC. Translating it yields CSATSAGGYTF.

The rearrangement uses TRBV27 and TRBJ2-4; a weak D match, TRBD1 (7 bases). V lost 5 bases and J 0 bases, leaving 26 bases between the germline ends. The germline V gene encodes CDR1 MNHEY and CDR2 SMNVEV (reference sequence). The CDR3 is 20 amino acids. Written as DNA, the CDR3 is TGTGCCAGCAGTGGAGGGGACAGCCGGGGACAACTTATAGCCAAAAACATTCAGTACTTC. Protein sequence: CASSGGDSRGQLIAKNIQYF.

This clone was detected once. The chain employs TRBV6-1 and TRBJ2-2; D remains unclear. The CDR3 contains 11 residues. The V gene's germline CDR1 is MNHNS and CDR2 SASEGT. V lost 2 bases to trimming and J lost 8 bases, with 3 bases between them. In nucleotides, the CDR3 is TGTGCCAGCAGTGAAATAGGGGAGCTGTTTTTT. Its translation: CASSEIGELFF.

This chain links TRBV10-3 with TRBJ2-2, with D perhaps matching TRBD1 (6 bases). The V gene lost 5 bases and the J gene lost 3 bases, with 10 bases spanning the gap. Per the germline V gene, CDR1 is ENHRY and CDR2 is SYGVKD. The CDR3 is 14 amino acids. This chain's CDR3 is CAISQGQYTGELFF. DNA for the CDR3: TGTGCCATCAGTCAGGGGCAGTACACCGGGGAGCTGTTTTTT.

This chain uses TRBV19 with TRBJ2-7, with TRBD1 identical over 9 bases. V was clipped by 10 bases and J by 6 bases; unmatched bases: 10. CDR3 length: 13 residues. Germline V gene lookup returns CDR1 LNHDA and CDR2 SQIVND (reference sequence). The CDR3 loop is CATWDRELGEQYF. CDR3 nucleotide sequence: TGTGCCACCTGGGACAGGGAACTGGGCGAGCAGTACTTC.

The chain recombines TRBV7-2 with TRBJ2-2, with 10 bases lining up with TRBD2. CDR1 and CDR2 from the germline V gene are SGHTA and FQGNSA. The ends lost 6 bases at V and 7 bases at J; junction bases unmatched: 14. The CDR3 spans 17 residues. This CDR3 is CASSGEPAGGPLGELFF. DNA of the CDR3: TGTGCCAGCAGTGGGGAACCAGCGGGAGGGCCCCTCGGGGAGCTGTTTTTT.

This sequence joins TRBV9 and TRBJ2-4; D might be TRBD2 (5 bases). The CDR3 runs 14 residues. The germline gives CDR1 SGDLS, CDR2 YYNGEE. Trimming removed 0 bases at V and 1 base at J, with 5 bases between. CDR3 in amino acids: CASSVGEAKNIQYF. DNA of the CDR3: TGTGCCAGCAGCGTAGGGGAGGCCAAAAACATTCAGTACTTC.

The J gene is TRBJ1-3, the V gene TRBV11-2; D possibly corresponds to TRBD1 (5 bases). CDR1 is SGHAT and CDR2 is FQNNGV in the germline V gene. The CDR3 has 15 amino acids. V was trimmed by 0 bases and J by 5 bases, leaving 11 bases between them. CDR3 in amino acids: CASSLDFRARNTIYF. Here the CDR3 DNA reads TGTGCCAGCAGCTTAGATTTCAGGGCTCGAAACACCATATATTTT.

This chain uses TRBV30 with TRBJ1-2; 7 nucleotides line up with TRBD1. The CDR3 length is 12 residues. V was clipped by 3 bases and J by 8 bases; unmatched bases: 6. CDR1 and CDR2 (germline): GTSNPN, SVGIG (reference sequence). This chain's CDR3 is CAWRPGGRGYTF. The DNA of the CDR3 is TGTGCCTGGAGGCCAGGGGGAAGAGGCTACACCTTC.

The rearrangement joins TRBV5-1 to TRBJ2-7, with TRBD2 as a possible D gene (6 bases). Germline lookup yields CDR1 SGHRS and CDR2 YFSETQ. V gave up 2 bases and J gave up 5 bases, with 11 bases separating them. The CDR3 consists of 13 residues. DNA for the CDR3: TGCGCCAGCAGCTTTCCGGGAGCAGACGAGCAGTACTTC. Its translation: CASSFPGADEQYF.

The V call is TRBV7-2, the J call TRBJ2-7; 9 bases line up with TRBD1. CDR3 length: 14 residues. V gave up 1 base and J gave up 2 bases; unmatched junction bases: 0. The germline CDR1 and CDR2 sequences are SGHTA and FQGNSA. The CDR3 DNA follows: TGTGCCAGCAGCTTAGGGACAGGGGCCTACGAGCAGTACTTC. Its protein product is CASSLGTGAYEQYF.

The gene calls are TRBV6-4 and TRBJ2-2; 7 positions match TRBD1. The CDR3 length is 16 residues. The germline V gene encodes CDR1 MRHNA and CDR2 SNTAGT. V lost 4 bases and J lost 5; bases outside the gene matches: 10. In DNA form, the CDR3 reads TGTGCCAGCAGTGTTCAGGGGACAGCCCGAACCGGGGAGCTGTTTTTT. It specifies CASSVQGTARTGELFF.

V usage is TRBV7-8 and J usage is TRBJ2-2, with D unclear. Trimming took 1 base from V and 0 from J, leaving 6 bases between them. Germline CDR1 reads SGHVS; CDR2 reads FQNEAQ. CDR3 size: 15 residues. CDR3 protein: CASSLGVANTGELFF. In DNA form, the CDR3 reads TGTGCCAGCAGCTTAGGCGTCGCGAACACCGGGGAGCTGTTTTTT.